These 29 T cell receptor beta chains originate from one sample sequenced in a study of T cells in women clearing cervical HPV infection. The repertoire was sequenced with immunoSEQ multiplex PCR; TCRdb's copy has only in-frame clones and lacks some. Across some 37,000 clones, the top ten clones capture less than 2% of the sample. Sequenced material: blood buffy coat. These receptors came from a woman between 18 and 75 years old with a cervical HPV16 infection that either progressed to CIN3+ or cleared (not recorded which).

To note about this clone: The read is 3 residues too short to cover the CDR3 end, so that end is filled in from the germline J gene. The V gene is TRBV6-2 or TRBV6-3, the J gene TRBJ2-7; 11 nucleotides align to TRBD1. The CDR3 covers 15 residues. Germline-derived CDR1 and CDR2 are MNHEY and SVGEGT. V gave up 7 bases and J gave up 2 bases; unmatched junction bases: 7. The sequenced part of the CDR3 DNA is TGTGCCAGCACCAAGGCGGGACAGGGGGCCTACGAG. Its protein product is CASTKAGQGAYE. Given in full, the CDR3 is CASTKAGQGAYEQYF.

Notes on this clone: The CDR3 goes on 3 residues after the read ends, and that part is filled in from the germline J gene. This sequence joins TRBV2 and TRBJ2-5; D is perhaps TRBD2 (7 bases). The CDR3 runs 14 residues. Trimming shortened V by 1 base and J by 6 bases, and 12 bases separated the two germline ends. Germline CDR1 and CDR2: SNHLY and FYNNEI. The CDR3 DNA, read in part, is TGTGCCAGCAGTGAAGAGGGGGGGCGAAAGACC. As protein: CASSEEGGRKT. The full CDR3 sequence reads CASSEEGGRKTQYF. The complete variable domain, with remaining parts taken from reference TRBV2 and TRBJ2-5, reads EPEVTQTPSHQVTQMGQEVILRCVPISNHLYFYWYRQILGQKVEFLVSFYNNEISEKSEIFDDQFSVERPDGSNFTLKIRSTKLEDSAMYFCASSEEGGRKTQYFGPGTRLLVL.

To note about this clone: The CDR3 goes on 3 residues after the read ends, and that part is filled in from the germline J gene. The rearrangement uses TRBV20-1 and TRBJ1-3; 9 bases agree with TRBD1. V gave up 6 bases and J gave up 3 bases; unmatched junction bases: 9. Germline CDR1 is DFQATT and CDR2 is SNEGSKA (reference sequence). The CDR3 spans 15 residues. The covered CDR3 bases are TGCAGTGCGCAGGGACAGGGTTTAGTTGGAAACACC. Translated, it gives CSAQGQGLVGNT. The CDR3 in its entirety is CSAQGQGLVGNTIYF.

With regard to this clone: The read falls 3 residues short of the CDR3 end, and the missing part is taken from the germline J gene. The rearrangement uses TRBV19 and TRBJ2-2; TRBD2 matches 15 bases. CDR3 length: 17 amino acids. Germline V gives CDR1 LNHDA, CDR2 SQIVND (reference sequence). The V and J ends lost 5 bases and 2 bases, in that order; junction bases with no gene match: 3. The sequenced part of the CDR3 DNA is TGTGCCAGTAGTCCGGGACTAGCGGGGGGAAACACCGGGGAG. Amino acid sequence: CASSPGLAGGNTGE. The CDR3 reads in full as CASSPGLAGGNTGELFF.

By frequency, this clone is medium-sized. The read falls 3 residues short of the CDR3 end, and the missing part is taken from the germline J gene. The chain joins TRBV19 to TRBJ1-1; D is unresolved. Trimming took 3 bases from V and 4 from J, leaving 15 bases between them. This CDR3 contains 15 residues. The germline V gene has CDR1 LNHDA and CDR2 SQIVND (reference sequence). The CDR3 DNA, read in part, is TGTGCCAGTAGTATTTCACAGCCAGGAATCACTGAA. Its protein is CASSISQPGITE. The CDR3 as a whole reads CASSISQPGITEAFF.

On this clone: The read gets to within 3 residues of the CDR3 end, and the germline J gene fills in the rest. The chain uses TRBV6-1 and TRBJ2-1, with TRBD1 as a possible D gene (7 bases). V was clipped by 4 bases and J by 0 bases, with 10 bases between them. The CDR3 contains 15 residues. CDR1 is MNHNS and CDR2 is SASEGT in the germline V gene. The sequenced part of the CDR3 DNA is TGTGCCAGCAGTGCAGGGGGGAACTCCTACAATGAG. Its translation: CASSAGGNSYNE. The whole CDR3 protein is CASSAGGNSYNEQFF.

Notes on this clone: The CDR3 end lies 3 residues beyond the end of the read and is filled in from the germline J gene. The chain uses TRBV19 and TRBJ1-2; the D gene is possibly TRBD1 (5 bases). The CDR3 sequence is 16 residues long. Germline lookup yields CDR1 LNHDA and CDR2 SQIVND (reference sequence). This CDR3 is CASSIEGTSGSYDYTF. Partial CDR3 DNA: TGTGCCAGTAGTATAGAGGGGACTAGCGGCTCCTACGAC. Full variable domain (missing parts from reference TRBV19 and TRBJ1-2): DGGITQSPKYLFRKEGQNVTLSCEQNLNHDAMYWYRQDPGQGLRLIYYSQIVNDFQKGDIAEGYSVSREKKESFPLTVTSAQKNPTAFYLCASSIEGTSGSYDYTFGSGTRLTVV.

Details on this clone: The CDR3 is cut off 3 residues early in the read; its end comes from the germline J gene. The chain combines TRBV19 with TRBJ1-4; D gene unclear. This CDR3 has 15 residues. Germline assignment: CDR1 LNHDA and CDR2 SQIVND (reference sequence). CDR3 bases read: TGTGCCAGTAGTATGAGACAAGATACCCTCCAACCA. Translated: CASSMRQDTLQP. The whole CDR3 sequence reads CASSMRQDTLQPLFF.

As concerns this clone: The read comes to an end 3 residues before the CDR3 does, leaving the germline J gene to fill in the end. The chain combines TRBV20-1 with TRBJ2-3; 7 bases are a match to TRBD2. The CDR3 has 15 residues. Unmatched junction bases numbered 6, after V lost 0 bases and J lost 3 bases. Germline lookup yields CDR1 DFQATT and CDR2 SNEGSKA (reference sequence). The CDR3 sequence: CSARDWGGSTDTQYF. The sequenced CDR3 bases are TGCAGTGCTAGAGATTGGGGGGGGTCAACAGATACG.

A note on this clone: The read comes to an end 3 residues before the CDR3 does, leaving the germline J gene to fill in the end. This sequence joins TRBV20-1 and TRBJ2-5; 7 nucleotides line up with TRBD1. Germline-derived CDR1 and CDR2 are DFQATT and SNEGSKA (reference sequence). V was pared by 3 bases and J by 2 bases, with 9 bases of the junction left unmatched. The CDR3 sequence is 15 residues long. The CDR3 protein is CSARLKRDRQETQYF. The DNA read from the CDR3 is TGCAGTGCTAGGCTTAAACGGGACAGACAAGAGACC.

As regards this clone: The CDR3 goes on 3 residues after the read ends, and that part is filled in from the germline J gene. The J gene is TRBJ2-1, the V gene TRBV18; D unclear. Germline CDR1 and CDR2: KGHSH and LQKENI. The CDR3 contains 17 residues. Trimming shortened V by 6 bases and J by 0 bases, and 18 bases separated the two germline ends. Partial CDR3 DNA: TGTGCCAGCTCCCCCCCCTCTCTCTCTAGCTCCTACAATGAG. This gives the protein CASSPPSLSSSYNE. The whole CDR3 is CASSPPSLSSSYNEQFF.

Turning to this clone: The CDR3 extends 3 residues past the end of the read, so its final part is completed from the germline J gene. The chain is built from TRBV10-3 and TRBJ2-1; 7 bases match TRBD2. In germline, CDR1 is ENHRY, CDR2 SYGVKD. The CDR3 extends over 13 amino acids. Losses at the gene ends were 6 bases for V and 5 bases for J; bases not matched to a gene: 4. The DNA read from the CDR3 is TGTGCCATCAGGAGCCGGGGGGACAATGAG. The encoded protein is CAIRSRGDNE. From start to end, the CDR3 is CAIRSRGDNEQFF.

This CDR3 reads CASSDRDSRNTIYF. The DNA read from the CDR3 is TGTGCCAGCAGTGACCGGGACAGCCGAAACACC. This chain joins TRBV6-1 and TRBJ1-3; 7 nucleotides align to TRBD1. Sequencing ends 3 residues short of the CDR3 end; the germline J gene provides the rest. Germline CDR1 and CDR2: MNHNS and SASEGT. The CDR3 length is 14 residues. The ends lost 3 bases at V and 5 bases at J; junction bases unmatched: 4.

Of note for this clone: The CDR3 goes on 3 residues after the read ends, and that part is filled in from the germline J gene. The chain uses TRBV19 and TRBJ2-1; the D gene is possibly TRBD1 (5 bases). The CDR3 consists of 14 residues. Trimming removed 8 bases from V and 8 bases from J, with 19 bases in between. Germline V gene lookup returns CDR1 LNHDA and CDR2 SQIVND (reference sequence). CDR3 sequence reads: CASDRGLPTDEQFF. CDR3 bases read: TGTGCCAGTGACAGAGGCCTACCCACAGATGAG.

Concerning this clone: The read finishes 3 residues shy of the CDR3 end, and the germline J gene is used to complete it. The chain is built from TRBV5-3 and TRBJ1-2, with TRBD1 matching 8 bases. TRBV5-3 is sorted into the ORF group, with uncertain function. V was pared by 4 bases and J by 1 base, with 21 bases of the junction left unmatched. There are 20 residues in the CDR3. The part of the CDR3 DNA that was read is TGTGCCAGAAGCCAGGAGGTCAGGGGGCGCGGCCGCACTAATAACTATGGC. Translation: CARSQEVRGRGRTNNYG. In full, the CDR3 is CARSQEVRGRGRTNNYGYTF.

Worth noting for this clone: Read data end 3 residues before the CDR3 end; the end is taken from the germline J gene. Other nucleotide sequences in the sample specify the same CDR3. The chain recombines TRBV11-3 with TRBJ2-1, with 9 bases that match TRBD1. This CDR3 is 15 amino acids long. Germline V gene sequence: CDR1 SGHNT, CDR2 YENEEA. V dropped 1 base and J dropped 3; count of bases not matched to a gene: 1. The CDR3 DNA, read in part, is TGTGCCAGCAGCTTAGGACAGGGGGTCTACAATGAG. Translating it yields CASSLGQGVYNE. The full-length CDR3 reads as CASSLGQGVYNEQFF.

Comments on this clone: Read data end 3 residues before the CDR3 end; the end is taken from the germline J gene. The chain combines TRBV7-3 with TRBJ2-5, with TRBD2 as a possible D gene (5 bases). The CDR3 sequence is 13 residues long. Trimming shortened V by 4 bases and J by 3 bases, and 9 bases separated the two germline ends. Germline CDR1 and CDR2: SGHTA and FQGTGA. CDR3 sequence reads: CASSSTNEETQYF. Partial CDR3 DNA: TGTGCCAGCAGCTCGACTAACGAAGAGACC. Full variable domain (missing parts from reference TRBV7-3 and TRBJ2-5): GAGVSQTPSNKVTEKGKYVELRCDPISGHTALYWYRQSLGQGPEFLIYFQGTGAADDSGLPNDRFFAVRPEGSVSTLKIQRTERGDSAVYLCASSSTNEETQYFGPGTRLLVL.

A word on this clone: The observed sequence ends 3 residues before the CDR3 terminus, with the missing tail filled in from the germline J gene. J is TRBJ2-3 and V is TRBV11-1; TRBD1 agrees at 8 bases. Germline lookup yields CDR1 SGHAT and CDR2 FQDESV (reference sequence). This CDR3 is built from 14 residues. Trimming at V came to 5 bases and at J to 5 bases, leaving 6 bases not matched to a gene. The CDR3 reads CASSQDRVLDTQYF. Partial CDR3 DNA: TGTGCCAGCAGCCAGGACAGGGTGTTAGATACG.

A word on this clone: The read gets to within 3 residues of the CDR3 end, and the germline J gene fills in the rest. This sequence joins TRBV30 and TRBJ2-1, with 7 positions matching TRBD1. CDR1 and CDR2 (germline): GTSNPN, SVGIG (reference sequence). This CDR3 spans 15 amino acids. The V gene end was trimmed by 3 bases and the J gene end by 0 bases; junction bases not matched to a gene: 5. The CDR3 reads CAWRRDSSSYNEQFF. The sequenced CDR3 bases are TGTGCCTGGAGGAGGGACAGCAGCTCCTACAATGAG.

Concerning this clone: The DNA ends 3 residues before the CDR3 does, and the rest of the CDR3 is filled in from the germline J gene. The V gene is TRBV30, the J gene TRBJ2-1; 11 bases agree with TRBD2. Trimming took 2 bases from V and 9 from J; bases not matched to a gene: 9. This CDR3 comprises 15 residues. Germline V gene sequence: CDR1 GTSNPN, CDR2 SVGIG (reference sequence). CDR3 bases read: TGTGCCTGGAGTCATAGCGGGGGGGCCCTGGGTGAG. Protein sequence: CAWSHSGGALGE. The complete CDR3 protein is CAWSHSGGALGEQFF. The variable domain in full, with the rest retrieved from reference TRBV30 and TRBJ2-1, is SQTIHQWPATLVQPVGSPLSLECTVEGTSNPNLYWYRQAAGRGLQLLFYSVGIGQISSEVPQNLSASRPQDRQFILSSKKLLLSDSGFYLCAWSHSGGALGEQFFGPGTRLTVL.

Note on this clone: The sequence runs out 3 residues before the end of the CDR3; the remainder is reconstructed from the germline J gene. V and J are TRBV5-1 and TRBJ2-1, with D possibly being TRBD2 (7 bases). Trimming took 3 bases from V and 8 from J, leaving 12 bases between them. Germline lookup yields CDR1 SGHRS and CDR2 YFSETQ. This CDR3 region has 13 residues. The CDR3 here is CASSSGGGDEQFF. The sequenced CDR3 bases are TGCGCCAGCAGCTCGGGGGGCGGGGATGAG.

A note on this clone: The missing CDR3 end, 3 residues past where the read stops, is filled in from the germline J gene. This same CDR3 is encoded by further DNA sequences in the sample. The V and J genes are TRBV29-1 and TRBJ1-2, with D perhaps matching TRBD1 (6 bases). This CDR3 has 13 amino acids. CDR1 and CDR2 from the germline V gene are SQVTM and ANQGSEA. The sequenced CDR3 bases are TGCAGCGTGGAACCACAGGGCTCCCGTGGT. Translated, it gives CSVEPQGSRG. The entire CDR3 reads CSVEPQGSRGYTF.

Details on this clone: The read stops 3 residues short of the end of the CDR3; the missing end is completed from the germline J gene. The genes are TRBV20-1 and TRBJ2-7, with TRBD1 identical over 8 bases. The length of the CDR3 is 14 residues. The J segment lost 0 bases and the V segment lost 2 bases, leaving 3 bases of the junction unmatched. Germline V gene data show CDR1 as DFQATT and CDR2 as SNEGSKA (reference sequence). This chain's CDR3 is CSARQTGGSYEQYF. The CDR3 bases that were read are TGCAGTGCTAGACAAACAGGGGGCTCCTACGAG.

Points on this clone: From the germline J gene comes the end of the CDR3, since the read stops 3 residues before it. This chain links TRBV19 with TRBJ1-5; D is unclear. The germline V gene encodes CDR1 LNHDA and CDR2 SQIVND (reference sequence). With 2 bases removed from V and 2 bases from J, the gap between germline ends came to 16 bases. CDR3 length equals 17 residues. Here the CDR3 reads CASSIRAHGSGNQPQHF. The CDR3 DNA, read in part, is TGTGCCAGTAGTATAAGGGCCCATGGCTCTGGCAATCAGCCC.

As concerns this clone: From the germline J gene comes the end of the CDR3, since the read stops 3 residues before it. This rearrangement joins TRBV10-2 to TRBJ1-1, with D perhaps TRBD1 (6 bases). The V and J ends lost 6 bases and 6 bases respectively, with 17 bases between them. Germline loops: CDR1 WSHSY, CDR2 SAAADI. The CDR3 spans 14 residues. The sequenced CDR3 bases are TGCGCCAGCAGCCCGGAGGGGGGGACCGCTGAA. It specifies CASSPEGGTAE. The entire CDR3 sequence reads CASSPEGGTAEAFF.

Turning to this clone: The missing CDR3 end, 3 residues past where the read stops, is filled in from the germline J gene. This rearrangement joins TRBV29-1 to TRBJ2-6, with 9 bases matching TRBD1. Germline V gene lookup returns CDR1 SQVTM and CDR2 ANQGSEA. The CDR3 is 15 amino acids. V shed 3 bases and J 1 base; nucleotides not matched to a gene: 1. The CDR3 bases that were read are TGCAGCGTTGACGGACAGGGGTCTGGGGCCAACGTC. Protein sequence: CSVDGQGSGANV. The complete CDR3 reads CSVDGQGSGANVLTF.

Of note for this clone: Read data end 3 residues before the CDR3 end; the end is taken from the germline J gene. The chain combines TRBV7-6 with TRBJ1-5; a possible D gene is TRBD1 (5 bases). The CDR3 covers 13 residues. The V end lost 5 bases, the J end lost 7 bases, and 12 bases lay between the germline ends. CDR1 is SGHVS, CDR2 FNYEAQ, per germline. The CDR3 spells CASSPGGKQPQHF. Partial CDR3 DNA: TGTGCCAGCAGCCCCGGGGGGAAACAGCCC.

Regarding this clone: Read data end 3 residues before the CDR3 end; the end is taken from the germline J gene. The V gene is TRBV7-3, the J gene TRBJ2-3; a weak D match, TRBD2 (5 bases). The CDR3 extends over 13 amino acids. Germline V gene sequence: CDR1 SGHTA, CDR2 FQGTGA. CDR3 loop: CASSLAGGETQYF. CDR3 DNA (partial): TGTGCCAGCAGCTTGGCGGGTGGAGAGACG. The variable domain in full, completed from reference TRBV7-3 and TRBJ2-3, reads GAGVSQTPSNKVTEKGKYVELRCDPISGHTALYWYRQSLGQGPEFLIYFQGTGAADDSGLPNDRFFAVRPEGSVSTLKIQRTERGDSAVYLCASSLAGGETQYFGPGTRLTVL.

With respect to this clone: The CDR3 end is not reached by the read, which stops 3 residues before it; the germline J gene fills it in. The chain couples TRBV7-8 to TRBJ2-7; D might be TRBD2 (6 bases). The CDR3 sequence is 14 residues long. Germline V gene data show CDR1 as SGHVS and CDR2 as FQNEAQ. Trimming stripped 0 bases from V and 3 bases from J, with 9 bases between. Here the CDR3 reads CASSLALGGYEQYF. The part of the CDR3 DNA that was read is TGTGCCAGCAGCTTAGCGCTGGGGGGCTACGAG.